This T cell receptor beta chain was documented in a study of T cell responses to AZD1222 COVID-19 vaccine. Study observations and caveats: Spike-specific TCRs gained breadth and depth after people received two AZD1222 doses. Females made up more of the donors, who were largely white British, and clonal diversity may have come out too low. Spike-wide coverage was observed for vaccine-associated CD4 TCRs, with dominant responses at 160-218 and 743-854.

Per germline, CDR1 SGHRS and CDR2 YFSETQ. Trimming removed 4 bases at V and 0 bases at J, with 25 bases between. There are 19 residues in the CDR3. Sequencing was performed with immunoSEQ multiplex PCR; in TCRdb, only in-frame clones are kept and a portion is missing. Altogether about 140,000 clones are present, around 91% being singletons, with the ten largest covering approximately 4.8%. In regard to this clone: The antigen is undetermined.

V gene TRBV5-1 combines with J gene TRBJ2-5; D may correspond to TRBD1 or TRBD2 (6 bases each). The sequencing here drew on peripheral blood, taken on day 0 of AZD1222 vaccination. The sequence derives from an adult in good health. The CDR3 loop is CASSRPEGGLVFYQETQYF. CDR3 in DNA: TGCGCCAGCAGCCGTCCAGAGGGGGGTCTCGTGTTCTACCAAGAGACCCAGTACTTC.